What follows are 7 T cell receptor beta chains derived from one specimen sequenced in a study of molecular identifiers for immune sequencing clone quantification. Each CDR3 protein gets one entry after TCRdb re-called the PCR reads with MiXCR. The repertoire holds over 550,000 distinct CDR3 sequences, with roughly 23% as singletons. The sample consisted of naive CD8+ T cells from blood, with Jurkat cell RNA spiked in. The subset is: FACS-sorted CD8+CD4-CCR7+CD45RA+ naive T cells. The receptors here all came from a human donor in good health. Some libraries in this study had Jurkat cell RNA spiked in.

The chain combines TRBV7-6 with TRBJ2-5, with TRBD2 matching 7 bases. J lost 4 bases, V lost 1 base, and 9 bases had no gene match. Germline-derived CDR1 and CDR2 are SGHVS and FNYEAQ. The CDR3 spans 16 residues. The CDR3: CASSLGAGEYRETQYF. CDR3 DNA sequence: TGTGCCAGCAGCTTAGGTGCGGGGGAGTACCGAGAGACCCAGTACTTC.

As regards this clonotype: A read error may explain this, as a much larger clone is one base away. The rearrangement uses TRBV13 and TRBJ2-3; D possibly corresponds to TRBD1 (6 bases). In germline, CDR1 is PRHDT, CDR2 FYEKMQ (reference sequence). V was pared by 2 bases and J by 2 bases, with 11 bases between. The CDR3 loop spans 15 amino acids. The CDR3 reads CASSLLRDTTDTQYF. Here the CDR3 DNA reads TGTGCCAGCAGCTTACTCCGGGACACCACAGATACGCAGTATTTT.

In the case of this clonotype: One end of the junction fails to match germline, which may point to a read error. This rearrangement joins TRBV30 to TRBJ1-1; D gene uncertain. CDR1 and CDR2 (germline): GTSNPN, SVGIG (reference sequence). The CDR3 runs to 13 residues. The CDR3 is CAWSPGFYTEAYF. DNA of the CDR3: TGTGCCTGGAGTCCGGGTTTTTACACTGAAGCTTACTTT.

On this clonotype: A clone one base away is much larger, so this may be a read error. The rearrangement uses TRBV7-2 and TRBJ2-3; 10 bases align to TRBD2. Germline-derived CDR1 and CDR2 are SGHTA and FQGNSA. The CDR3 totals 16 residues. Here the CDR3 DNA reads TGTGCCAGCAGCTTCCTTAGCGGGGGGTACACAGCTACGCAGTATTTT. This encodes CASSFLSGGYTATQYF.

In its sample, this clonotype was seen many times. The chain is built from TRBV12-3 or TRBV12-4 and TRBJ1-1; the D is unclear. The V end was cut by 6 bases, the J end by 12 bases, with 20 bases between. The CDR3 spans 13 residues. The CDR3 is CASREGSLKGTFF. The DNA of the CDR3 is TGTGCCAGCAGGGAAGGGTCCTTAAAAGGGACTTTCTTT.

Only one count was recorded for this clonotype. The genes are TRBV12-3 or TRBV12-4 and TRBJ2-5; 10 nucleotides match TRBD1. Losses at the gene ends were 10 bases for V and 1 base for J; bases not matched to a gene: 3. The CDR3 extends over 13 amino acids. The CDR3 loop reads CANRDRGQETQYF. The CDR3 region has the DNA TGTGCCAACAGGGACAGGGGCCAAGAGACCCAGTACTTC.

Ten or more counts support this clonotype. The gene calls are TRBV4-3 and TRBJ1-5, with no clear D. This CDR3 region has 13 residues. V was clipped by 1 base and J by 4 bases, with 5 bases between them. Germline V gene sequence: CDR1 LGHNA, CDR2 YSLEER. The CDR3 loop reads CASSQAPNQPQHF. CDR3 DNA sequence: TGCGCCAGCAGCCAAGCCCCGAATCAGCCCCAGCATTTT.